These T cell receptor beta chains were read from a single sample in a study of CD8+ T cells in alopecia areata. This table comes from immunoSEQ multiplex PCR, and its TCRdb copy is limited to in-frame clones, with some not included. This table has 140,000 or so clones, less than 75% appearing once. The sequenced material came from CD8+ T cells sorted from blood. These receptors all come from a human donor in good health. Each CDR3 is given with its conserved first and last residue. Fields, in order: J gene, D gene, V gene, clone size, CDR3 protein, CDR3 DNA. A D gene is named only where the DNA matches it firmly. Rows give clone size only sometimes, using once, few, many, or a class for an expanded clone.

j_call: TRBJ2-2
d_call: TRBD2
v_call: TRBV11-2
clone_size: NA
cdr3_aa: CASSLDFSGSAGELFF
cdr3_nt: TGTGCCAGCAGCTTAGATTTCAGCGGGAGCGCCGGGGAGCTGTTTTTT

j_call: TRBJ2-7
d_call: NA
v_call: TRBV27
clone_size: NA
cdr3_aa: CASSFGGSDEQYF
cdr3_nt: TGTGCCAGCAGTTTCGGGGGTAGCGACGAGCAGTACTTC

j_call: TRBJ1-1
d_call: NA
v_call: TRBV2
clone_size: NA
cdr3_aa: CASSPGRYTEAFF
cdr3_nt: TGTGCCAGCAGTCCAGGACGGTACACTGAAGCTTTCTTT

j_call: TRBJ2-4
d_call: NA
v_call: TRBV27
clone_size: NA
cdr3_aa: CASSLRDGSNIQYF
cdr3_nt: TGTGCCAGCAGTTTAAGGGACGGGTCAAACATTCAGTACTTC

j_call: TRBJ1-2
d_call: NA
v_call: TRBV9
clone_size: once
cdr3_aa: CASSLKGSFYGYTF
cdr3_nt: TGTGCCAGCAGCCTCAAAGGGAGTTTCTATGGCTACACCTTC

j_call: TRBJ2-2
d_call: TRBD1
v_call: TRBV6-1
clone_size: NA
cdr3_aa: CASSALWTGRSGELFF
cdr3_nt: TGTGCCAGCAGTGCTCTTTGGACAGGGCGCAGCGGGGAGCTGTTTTTT

j_call: TRBJ2-1
d_call: NA
v_call: TRBV29-1
clone_size: NA
cdr3_aa: CSVLPGSSFNEQFF
cdr3_nt: TGCAGCGTCTTACCGGGATCCTCCTTCAATGAGCAGTTCTTC

j_call: TRBJ2-2
d_call: NA
v_call: TRBV12-5
clone_size: few
cdr3_aa: CASGLVGGYPAGELFF
cdr3_nt: TGTGCTAGTGGTTTGGTCGGGGGTTATCCGGCCGGGGAGCTGTTTTTT

j_call: TRBJ2-2
d_call: NA
v_call: TRBV20-1
clone_size: NA
cdr3_aa: CSAFDTGELFF
cdr3_nt: TGCAGTGCTTTTGACACCGGGGAGCTGTTTTTT

j_call: TRBJ2-1
d_call: NA
v_call: TRBV30
clone_size: few
cdr3_aa: CAWSESEQFF
cdr3_nt: TGTGCCTGGAGTGAAAGTGAGCAGTTCTTC

j_call: TRBJ2-2
d_call: NA
v_call: TRBV15
clone_size: NA
cdr3_aa: CATSRDGRLAEKRGTGELFF
cdr3_nt: TGTGCCACCAGCAGAGATGGAAGGTTAGCGGAAAAGCGCGGCACCGGGGAGCTGTTTTTT

j_call: TRBJ2-7
d_call: NA
v_call: TRBV15
clone_size: NA
cdr3_aa: CATSREQGGSSYEQYF
cdr3_nt: TGTGCCACCAGCAGAGAACAGGGTGGAAGCTCCTACGAGCAGTACTTC

j_call: TRBJ2-1
d_call: NA
v_call: TRBV29-1
clone_size: few
cdr3_aa: CSAWGRNEQFF
cdr3_nt: TGCAGCGCCTGGGGCCGAAATGAGCAGTTCTTC